The present entry profiles one T cell receptor (beta chain) with its context. The V end was cut by 3 bases, the J end by 2 bases, with 8 bases between. Germline loops: CDR1 LGHDT, CDR2 YNNKEL (reference sequence). The CDR3 extends over 14 amino acids. This entry comes from a study of blood T cell repertoires in COVID-19. About the study: Specimens from acute and convalescent COVID-19 originated in the United States, Italy and Spain. PBMCs, B-cell-depleted T cells, or T cells provided the cDNA or gDNA that made up the material.

In the original analysis: Cell counts per sample came from amplifying reference gene primers. Clones were sequenced by immunoSEQ multiplex PCR, and TCRdb holds only the in-frame ones, with some missing. V, J and clone size are taken as reported in that table, and D and trimming were inferred from the DNA itself. Found here are about 140,000 clones, about 86% of them singletons; the top ten hold more than 3.5%. This sequence joins TRBV3-1 (or the pseudogene TRBV3-2) and TRBJ1-3; maybe TRBD1 (5 bases). The clonotype was recovered from a woman aged 55-69 years with acute or convalescent COVID-19. Sequencing was carried out using peripheral blood. CDR3: CASSHRTPGNTIYF. CDR3 DNA sequence: TGTGCCAGCAGCCATAGGACACCTGGAAACACCATATATTTT.